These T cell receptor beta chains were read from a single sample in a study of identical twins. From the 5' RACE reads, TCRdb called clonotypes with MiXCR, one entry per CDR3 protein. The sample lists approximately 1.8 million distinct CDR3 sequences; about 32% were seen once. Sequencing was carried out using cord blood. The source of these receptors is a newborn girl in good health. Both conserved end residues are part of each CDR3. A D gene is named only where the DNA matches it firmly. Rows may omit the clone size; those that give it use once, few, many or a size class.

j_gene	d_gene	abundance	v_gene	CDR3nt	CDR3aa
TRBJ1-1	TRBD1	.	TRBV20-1	TGCAGTGCTAGAGTTCTAGGGGGCTACACTGAAGCTTTCTTT	CSARVLGGYTEAFF
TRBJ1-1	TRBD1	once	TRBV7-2	TGTGCCAGCAGCTTTGAGGGCAGGGGGCGTACTGAAGCTTTCTTT	CASSFEGRGRTEAFF
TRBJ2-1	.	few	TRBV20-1	TGCAGTGCTTCGGACACCTCCCCCTACAATGAGCAGTTCTTC	CSASDTSPYNEQFF
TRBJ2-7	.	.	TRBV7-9	TGTGCCAGCAGCTTAGGATCAGTGACCTACGAGCAGTACTTC	CASSLGSVTYEQYF
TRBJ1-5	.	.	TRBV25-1	TGTGCCAGCAGTGACGTGGACCAGCCCCAGCATTTT	CASSDVDQPQHF
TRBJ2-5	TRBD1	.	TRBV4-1	TGCGCCGGCAGCCTAGGGACAGCCAACAGGCAGTACTTC	CAGSLGTANRQYF
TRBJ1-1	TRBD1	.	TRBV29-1	TGCAGCGTGGTGACAGGGGGGGGGACTGAAGCTTTCTTT	CSVVTGGGTEAFF
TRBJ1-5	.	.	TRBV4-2	TGTGCCAGCAGCCAAGAGAACAGGGATCGGAATCAGCCCCAGCATTTT	CASSQENRDRNQPQHF
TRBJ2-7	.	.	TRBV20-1	TGCAGTGCTCCAGACTACCCCAACTACGAGCAGTACTTC	CSAPDYPNYEQYF
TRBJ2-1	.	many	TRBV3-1	TGTGCCAGCAGCCGGATTAGCAGCTACAATGAGCAGTTCTTC	CASSRISSYNEQFF
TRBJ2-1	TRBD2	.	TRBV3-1	TGTGCCGGCAGACACACTAGCGGGGGATACAATGAGCAGTTCTTC	CAGRHTSGGYNEQFF
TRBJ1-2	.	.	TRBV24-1	TGTGCCACCAGTGATTTAGAGGGTGGAAATGGCTACACCTTC	CATSDLEGGNGYTF
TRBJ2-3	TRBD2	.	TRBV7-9	TGTGCCAGCAGCTTAGAAGCGGGAGGGCCCCGATGGAAGCAGTATTTT	CASSLEAGGPRWKQYF
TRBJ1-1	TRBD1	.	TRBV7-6	TGTGCCAGCAGCGACGGACAGGTCAACACTGAAGCTTTCTTT	CASSDGQVNTEAFF
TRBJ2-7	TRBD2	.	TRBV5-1	TGCGCCAGCAGCGCGGGACTAGCGGGGGCCCTTAGATGGAATGAGCAGTACTTC	CASSAGLAGALRWNEQYF
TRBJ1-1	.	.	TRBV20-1	TGCAGTGCTAGAGTGGGGGCCGCGAACACTGAAGCTTTCTTT	CSARVGAANTEAFF
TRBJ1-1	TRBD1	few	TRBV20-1	TGCAGTGCTCCGGGACAGAAAGACACTGAAGCTTTCTTT	CSAPGQKDTEAFF
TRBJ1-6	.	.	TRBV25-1	TGTGCCAGCAGTGACGAGGGAACCTATAATTCACCCCTCCACTTT	CASSDEGTYNSPLHF
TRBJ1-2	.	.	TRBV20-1	TGCAGTGCTTGGAGGGATGTTGGCTACACCTTC	CSAWRDVGYTF
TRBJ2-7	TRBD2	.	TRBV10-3	TGTGCCACTAGGAAACAGGAGGCCTTTCCTTGGACTAGCGGGAACTACGAGCAGTACTTC	CATRKQEAFPWTSGNYEQYF
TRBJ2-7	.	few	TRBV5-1	TGCGCCAGCAGCAGTCGACAGGACGAGCAGTACTTC	CASSSRQDEQYF
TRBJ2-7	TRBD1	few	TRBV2	TGTGCCAACCAAAGGACAGGGGGCGAGCAGTACTTC	CANQRTGGEQYF
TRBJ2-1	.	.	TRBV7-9	TGTGCCAGCAGCTCCAACCCGACAGTGGATGAGCAGTTCTTC	CASSSNPTVDEQFF
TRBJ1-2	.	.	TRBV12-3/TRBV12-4	TGTGCCAGCAGTTTAGCACGGACAGAGTATGGCCACACCTTC	CASSLARTEYGHTF
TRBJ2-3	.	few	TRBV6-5	TGTGCCAGCAGTTATAAGACCGGGCCCCCAGGTACGCAGTATTTT	CASSYKTGPPGTQYF
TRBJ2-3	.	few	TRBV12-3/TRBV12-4	TGTGCCAGCAGTCCCCTCCTACTAGTTGGCAGCACAGATACGCAGTATTTT	CASSPLLLVGSTDTQYF
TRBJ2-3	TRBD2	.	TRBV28	TGTGCCAGCAGCCAAATACTAGCGGGAGGGTCTCTCAGCACAGATACGCAGTATTTT	CASSQILAGGSLSTDTQYF
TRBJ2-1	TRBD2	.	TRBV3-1	TGTGCCGGCAGCCTTTGGACTAGCGGGTTGGTTGATGAGCAGTTCTTC	CAGSLWTSGLVDEQFF
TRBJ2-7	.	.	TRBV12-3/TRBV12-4	TGTGCCAGCAGTCAAGGGGTAGCCGAGCAGTACTTC	CASSQGVAEQYF
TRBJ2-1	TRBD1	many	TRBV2	TGTGCCAGCAGTGGTCGTGGGACAGGGTATAATGAGCAGTTCTTC	CASSGRGTGYNEQFF
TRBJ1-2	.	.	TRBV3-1	TGTGCCAGCAGCCAAAGCGGGGGGAACTATGGCTACACCTTC	CASSQSGGNYGYTF
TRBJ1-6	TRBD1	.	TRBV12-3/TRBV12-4	TGTGCCAGCAGCCGCAACACAGGGGGCGATCCCCTCCACTTT	CASSRNTGGDPLHF
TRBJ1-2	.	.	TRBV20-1	TGCAGTGCTAGAGGCAGGACGACGTATGGCTACACCTTC	CSARGRTTYGYTF
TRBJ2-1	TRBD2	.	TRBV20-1	TGCAGTGCTGGAGAGCGGGGAGTCCCTAAAAATGAGCAGTTCTTC	CSAGERGVPKNEQFF
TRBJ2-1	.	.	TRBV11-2	TGTGCCAGCAGCTTACATCTGGGGGGAACCTACAATGAGCAGTTCTTC	CASSLHLGGTYNEQFF
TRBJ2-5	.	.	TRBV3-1	TGTGCCAGCAGCCAAGCCTGGGACTCCACACAAGAGACCCAGTACTTC	CASSQAWDSTQETQYF
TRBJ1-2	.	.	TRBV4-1	TGCGCCAGCAGCCAAGATCGGATCCGCGGTGGCTACACCTTC	CASSQDRIRGGYTF
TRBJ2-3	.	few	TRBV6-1	TGTGCCAGCAGTGACCCCGGGGGTAGCACAGATACGCAGTATTTT	CASSDPGGSTDTQYF
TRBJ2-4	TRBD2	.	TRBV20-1	TGCAGTGCTAGAGATAGGACTAGCGGGAGTCACATTCAGTACTTC	CSARDRTSGSHIQYF
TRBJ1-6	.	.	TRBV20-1	TGCAGTGCTAGAGGAACGACGGTCGTGGGGAATTCACCCCTCCACTTT	CSARGTTVVGNSPLHF
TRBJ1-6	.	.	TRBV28	TGTGCCAGCAGTTTGTTGGAAAAAAGACCTTCACCCCTCCACTTT	CASSLLEKRPSPLHF
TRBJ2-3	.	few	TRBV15	TGTGCCACTAACTCTCACCTCACAGATACGCAGTATTTT	CATNSHLTDTQYF
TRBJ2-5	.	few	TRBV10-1	TGCGCCAGCAGTGAGTCCCGGACAGAACAAGAGACCCAGTACTTC	CASSESRTEQETQYF
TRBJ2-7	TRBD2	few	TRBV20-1	TGCAGTGCTAGAGTTGGGAGGGAGCACGAGCAGTACTTC	CSARVGREHEQYF
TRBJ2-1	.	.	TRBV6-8	TGTGCCAGCAGTTACCTAAGACAGGTTTGGAATGAGCAGTTCTTC	CASSYLRQVWNEQFF
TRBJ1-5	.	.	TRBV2	TGTGCCAGCAGAGCTCGGGAGACTAGCAATCAGCCCCAGCATTTT	CASRARETSNQPQHF
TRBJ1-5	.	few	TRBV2	TGTGCCAGCAGTGGAGGGGATCAGCCCCAGCATTTT	CASSGGDQPQHF
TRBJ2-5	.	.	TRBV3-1	TGTGCCAGCAGCCAAGTAGACCTCCAAGAGACCCAGTACTTC	CASSQVDLQETQYF
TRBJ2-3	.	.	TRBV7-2	TGTGCCAGCGGGGGGTACGCAGATACGCAGTATTTT	CASGGYADTQYF
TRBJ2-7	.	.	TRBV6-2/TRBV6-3	TGTGCCAGCAGTTACTATGGTTACGAGCAGTACTTC	CASSYYGYEQYF
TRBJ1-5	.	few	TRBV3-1	TGTGCCAGCAGCCAAGGGGGGGGTCGAAGGCCCCAGCATTTT	CASSQGGGRRPQHF
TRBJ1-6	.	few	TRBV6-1	TGTGCCAGCAGTGAAGACAGACCTTATAATTCACCCCTCCACTTT	CASSEDRPYNSPLHF
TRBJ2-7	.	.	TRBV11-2	TGTACCAGCAGCTTAGATGACACAGCCTACGAGCAGTACTTC	CTSSLDDTAYEQYF
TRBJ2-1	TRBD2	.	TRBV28	TGTGCCAGCAGTTTCGGGGGGAGCTATGAGCAGTTCTTC	CASSFGGSYEQFF
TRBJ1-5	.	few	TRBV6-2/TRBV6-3	TGTGCCAGCAGTTACGTCAGGGTGACGGGCAATCAGCCCCAGCATTTT	CASSYVRVTGNQPQHF
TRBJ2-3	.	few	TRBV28	TGTGCCAGCAGTTTAACTTGCACGGGCACAGATACGCAGTATTTT	CASSLTCTGTDTQYF
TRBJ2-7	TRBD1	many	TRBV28	TGTGCCAGCAGTTTCACGGACAGGGAAGACTACGAGCAGTACTTC	CASSFTDREDYEQYF
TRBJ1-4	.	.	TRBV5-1	TGCGCCAGCAGTCCCTGTGGGACTCAGGGAGAAAAACTGTTTTTT	CASSPCGTQGEKLFF
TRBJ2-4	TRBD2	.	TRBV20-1	TGCAGTGCTGGAGTAGCGGGGGGGCCTTCCTACAATGAGCAGTACTTC	CSAGVAGGPSYNEQYF
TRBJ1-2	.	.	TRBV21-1	TGTGCCAGCAGCAAAACGGGACAGGGTGAGGCGTACTATGGCTACACCTTC	CASSKTGQGEAYYGYTF